The rows below give T cell receptor beta chains drawn from one sample of a study of OX40 agonist ivuxolimab in advanced cancers. Sequencing was performed with immunoSEQ multiplex PCR; in TCRdb, only in-frame clones are kept and a portion is missing. The sample has 55,000 to 95,000 clones, approximately 86% seen once. This material consisted of CD4+ or CD8+ T cells sorted from blood, taken in a trial of the OX40 agonist ivuxolimab. All receptors come from an adult with an advanced solid tumor such as melanoma, head and neck, liver or kidney cancer. CDR3s include the opening cysteine and the closing phenylalanine or tryptophan. A D gene is named only where the DNA matches it firmly. Rows give clone size only sometimes, using once, few, many, or a class for an expanded clone.

TRBD2	TRBJ2-1	-	TRBV7-9	CASSLGGGRANEQFF	TGTGCCAGCAGCTTAGGAGGCGGGAGGGCCAATGAGCAGTTCTTC
-	TRBJ1-1	few	TRBV6-1	CASNNGRQNTEAFF	TGTGCCAGCAATAATGGTCGGCAGAACACTGAAGCTTTCTTT
TRBD1	TRBJ1-2	-	TRBV5-1	CASSLGRGAASYGYTF	TGCGCCAGCAGCTTAGGCAGGGGGGCTGCCTCCTATGGCTACACCTTC
-	TRBJ2-5	-	TRBV29-1	CSVGYQETQYF	TGCAGCGTTGGCTACCAAGAGACCCAGTACTTC
-	TRBJ2-1	-	TRBV7-2	CASSIVNEQFF	TGTGCCAGCAGCATAGTCAATGAGCAGTTCTTC
-	TRBJ1-4	once	TRBV19	CASGLRGTTNEKLFF	TGTGCCAGTGGTCTAAGGGGGACAACTAATGAAAAACTGTTTTTT
-	TRBJ2-1	-	TRBV20-1	CSAIDVPEQFF	TGCAGTGCCATCGATGTCCCAGAGCAGTTCTTC
-	TRBJ2-7	-	TRBV10-1	CATQWRTGPYEQYF	TGCGCCACCCAGTGGCGGACGGGTCCCTACGAGCAGTACTTC
-	TRBJ1-3	-	TRBV18	CASSPPAGYSGNTIYF	TGTGCCAGCTCACCCCCCGCAGGGTACTCTGGAAACACCATATATTTT
TRBD2	TRBJ2-5	-	TRBV5-1	CASSLALAGGRETQYF	TGCGCCAGCAGCTTGGCCCTAGCGGGAGGGCGAGAGACCCAGTACTTC
TRBD1	TRBJ2-5	-	TRBV6-1	CASSEGGGPGQGGETQYF	TGTGCCAGCAGTGAAGGGGGAGGACCGGGACAGGGAGGGGAGACCCAGTACTTC
TRBD1	TRBJ1-3	-	TRBV5-1	CASSLGDSREGTIYF	TGCGCCAGCAGCTTGGGGGACAGCAGAGAAGGCACCATATATTTT
-	TRBJ1-2	-	TRBV9	CASSPQPRPGNGYTF	TGTGCCAGCAGCCCTCAGCCGAGACCCGGGAATGGCTACACCTTC
TRBD1	TRBJ2-5	-	TRBV19	CASSGRTGLEETQYF	TGTGCCAGTAGTGGAAGGACAGGGTTGGAGGAGACCCAGTACTTC
-	TRBJ2-1	-	TRBV7-9	CASSRVNEQFF	TGTGCCAGCAGCCGCGTCAATGAGCAGTTCTTC
-	TRBJ1-5	-	TRBV10-1	CASSEGRNQPQHF	TGCGCCAGCAGTGAGGGCAGGAATCAGCCCCAGCATTTT
-	TRBJ2-7	-	TRBV10-3	CAISERTASSYEQYF	TGTGCCATCAGTGAGCGGACAGCCAGCTCCTACGAGCAGTACTTC
TRBD1	TRBJ2-3	-	TRBV7-6	CASSLAGQGTTDTQYF	TGTGCCAGCAGCTTAGCTGGACAGGGAACGACAGATACGCAGTATTTT
TRBD2	TRBJ2-3	-	TRBV2	CASSWLSGGLNPYTQYF	TGTGCCAGCAGTTGGCTTAGCGGGGGGCTTAACCCTTATACGCAGTATTTT
-	TRBJ2-5	-	TRBV6-1	CASSVLDAQETQYF	TGTGCCAGCAGTGTACTAGACGCACAAGAGACCCAGTACTTC
-	TRBJ1-1	once	TRBV21-1	CASRRGANTEAFF	TGTGCCAGTAGGAGAGGGGCGAACACTGAAGCTTTCTTT
-	TRBJ2-1	-	TRBV10-3	CAISESGVANEQFF	TGTGCCATCAGTGAGTCCGGAGTAGCGAATGAGCAGTTCTTC
-	TRBJ2-5	-	TRBV2	CASSARRRETQYF	TGTGCCAGCAGTGCGCGTCGTCGAGAGACCCAGTACTTC
-	TRBJ1-2	-	TRBV7-8	CASSLATAVGYTF	TGTGCCAGCAGCTTAGCGACAGCGGTCGGCTACACCTTC
-	TRBJ2-1	-	TRBV18	CASSPLTKKYNEQFF	TGTGCCAGCTCACCACTGACTAAGAAATACAATGAGCAGTTCTTC
TRBD2	TRBJ2-1	-	TRBV5-1	CASSSGLAGGWYNEQFF	TGCGCCAGCAGCTCGGGACTAGCGGGGGGGTGGTACAATGAGCAGTTCTTC
-	TRBJ2-3	-	TRBV5-4	CASSFDQVVVDTQYF	TGTGCCAGCAGCTTTGATCAGGTCGTCGTGGATACGCAGTATTTT
-	TRBJ2-6	-	TRBV2	CASNTGHSGGANVLTF	TGTGCCAGCAACACCGGACACTCCGGTGGGGCCAACGTCCTGACTTTC
TRBD2	TRBJ2-3	few	TRBV11-3	CASSSGTRSSDTQYF	TGTGCCAGCAGCAGCGGGACTAGAAGCTCAGATACGCAGTATTTT
TRBD1	TRBJ2-5	-	TRBV28	CASSFHGQGAATQYF	TGTGCCAGCAGTTTCCACGGACAGGGGGCCGCGACCCAGTACTTC
TRBD1	TRBJ2-5	-	TRBV19	CASSIGGTERETQYF	TGTGCCAGTAGTATAGGGGGGACAGAGCGGGAGACCCAGTACTTC
TRBD1	TRBJ2-3	-	TRBV19	CASGQGATDTQYF	TGTGCCAGCGGACAGGGGGCTACAGATACGCAGTATTTT
-	TRBJ2-7	-	TRBV7-9	CASSSLLTGASYEQYF	TGTGCCAGCAGCTCCCTTCTTACGGGGGCTTCCTACGAGCAGTACTTC
TRBD2	TRBJ2-1	-	TRBV7-9	CASSGRGWDYEQFF	TGTGCCAGCAGCGGCCGAGGATGGGACTACGAGCAGTTCTTC
TRBD2	TRBJ2-5	-	TRBV11-2	CASSLSGTSGAGQETQYF	TGTGCCAGCAGCTTATCGGGGACTAGCGGAGCCGGCCAAGAGACCCAGTACTTC
TRBD2	TRBJ2-1	-	TRBV4-1	CASSLGLAGIYNEQFF	TGCGCCAGCAGCCTAGGACTAGCGGGCATATACAATGAGCAGTTCTTC
-	TRBJ2-1	-	TRBV23-1	CASSQSGPTTYNEQFF	TGCGCCAGCAGTCAATCGGGACCCACAACCTACAATGAGCAGTTCTTC
TRBD1	TRBJ1-2	-	TRBV10-3	CAIGVGTGTGGSGYTF	TGTGCCATCGGAGTAGGCACAGGGACAGGGGGTTCTGGCTACACCTTC
TRBD1	TRBJ2-7	-	TRBV27	CASSLKLPDRGSYEQYF	TGTGCCAGCAGTCTTAAATTACCGGACAGGGGATCCTACGAGCAGTACTTC
TRBD1	TRBJ2-7	-	TRBV4-1	CASSQDGDRGAYEQYF	TGCGCCAGCAGCCAAGATGGGGACAGGGGGGCCTACGAGCAGTACTTC
TRBD1	TRBJ2-5	-	TRBV27	CASSLEGTGQETQYF	TGTGCCAGCAGTTTAGAGGGGACAGGTCAAGAGACCCAGTACTTC
-	TRBJ2-5	-	TRBV5-4	CASSPEGGGTQYF	TGTGCCAGCAGCCCCGAGGGAGGCGGGACCCAGTACTTC
TRBD1	TRBJ2-7	-	TRBV5-1	CATKGQSSSYEQYF	TGCGCCACCAAGGGACAGTCAAGCTCCTACGAGCAGTACTTC
-	TRBJ2-5	-	TRBV7-9	CASSLASGQETQYF	TGTGCCAGCAGCTTAGCGTCCGGCCAAGAGACCCAGTACTTC
-	TRBJ2-5	once	TRBV5-4	CASSLTGISKVETQYF	TGTGCCAGCAGCTTGACGGGGATATCTAAAGTGGAGACCCAGTACTTC
-	TRBJ2-1	-	TRBV7-9	CAIQRGSYNEQFF	TGTGCCATCCAGAGGGGGTCCTACAATGAGCAGTTCTTC
-	TRBJ2-4	-	TRBV12-1	CASSFGLAKNIQYF	TGTGCCAGCAGCTTTGGACTAGCCAAAAACATTCAGTACTTC
TRBD1	TRBJ1-5	-	TRBV18	CASSPDLDRDNQPQHF	TGTGCCAGCTCACCAGATTTGGACAGGGACAATCAGCCCCAGCATTTT
TRBD2	TRBJ2-1	once	TRBV5-4	CASSATGLADYNEQFF	TGTGCCAGCAGCGCCACGGGACTAGCGGATTACAATGAGCAGTTCTTC
-	TRBJ2-5	-	TRBV25-1	CASSAIQETQYF	TGTGCCAGCAGTGCCATACAAGAGACCCAGTACTTC
-	TRBJ2-5	-	TRBV5-1	CASRSGETQYF	TGCGCCAGCAGATCGGGTGAGACCCAGTACTTC
-	TRBJ1-2	-	TRBV21-1	CASSSRTGWVIVYGYTF	TGTGCCAGCAGCTCCCGGACAGGCTGGGTAATTGTTTATGGCTACACCTTC
-	TRBJ1-1	-	TRBV5-1	CASSLSQINTEAFF	TGCGCCAGCAGCTTGAGTCAGATCAACACTGAAGCTTTCTTT